These T cell receptor beta chains were read from a single sample in a study of T-cell memory formation after mild COVID-19. Via MiXCR, TCRdb re-called the 5' RACE reads, giving one row per CDR3 protein. This sample has approximately 350,000 distinct CDR3 sequences, with around 15% found just once. The sequencing sample was made of PBMCs or a T cell subset sorted from them (not recorded which). Source of these receptors: a man younger than 35 who had mild COVID-19 (a few samples of this study predate the infection). Cell type and time point are not known. Both conserved end residues are part of each CDR3. The D gene is left open where the match is weak. Size is stated for part of the rows, as once, few or many counts, or as a class when the clone is expanded.

V gene	clone size	D gene	J gene	CDR3 protein	CDR3 DNA
TRBV7-8	few	TRBD1	TRBJ2-1	CASSLRTGGVEQFF	TGTGCCAGCAGCTTGAGGACAGGGGGTGTTGAGCAGTTCTTC
TRBV7-3	few	TRBD1	TRBJ2-5	CASSLMGTGAQETQYF	TGTGCCAGCAGCTTAATGGGGACAGGGGCCCAAGAGACCCAGTACTTC
TRBV6-2/TRBV6-3	-	-	TRBJ2-5	CASSYLQGGETQYF	TGTGCCAGCAGTTACCTCCAGGGGGGGGAGACCCAGTACTTC
TRBV12-3/TRBV12-4	few	-	TRBJ1-6	CASRTEVNSPLHF	TGTGCCAGCAGGACAGAGGTTAATTCACCCCTCCACTTT
TRBV20-1	many	-	TRBJ2-3	CSAKKADTQYF	TGCAGTGCTAAGAAAGCGGACACGCAGTATTTT
TRBV18	-	TRBD1	TRBJ2-4	CASSWGQTDIQYF	TGTGCCAGCTCCTGGGGACAGACGGACATTCAGTACTTC
TRBV7-2	few	-	TRBJ1-5	CASSLRQATNQPQHF	TGTGCCAGCAGCCTCCGACAGGCGACGAATCAGCCCCAGCATTTT
TRBV9	-	TRBD2	TRBJ2-1	CASSVGAGGYNEQFF	TGTGCCAGCAGCGTAGGAGCGGGGGGTTACAATGAGCAGTTCTTC
TRBV5-1	few	TRBD1	TRBJ1-6	CASSLGQGRNSPLHF	TGCGCCAGCAGCTTGGGACAGGGGAGGAATTCACCCCTCCACTTT
TRBV28	few	-	TRBJ1-3	CASSLGGMSNTIYF	TGTGCCAGCAGTTTAGGGGGTATGTCAAACACCATATATTTT
TRBV20-1	-	TRBD1	TRBJ1-1	CSASQIRDRGPEAFF	TGCAGTGCTAGCCAGATCCGTGACAGGGGCCCTGAAGCTTTCTTT
TRBV12-3/TRBV12-4	-	TRBD2	TRBJ2-5	CASTVGSGGSETQYF	TGTGCCAGCACTGTGGGTAGCGGGGGGTCGGAGACCCAGTACTTC
TRBV10-1	-	-	TRBJ1-5	CASSGGGAFRSLNQPQHF	TGCGCCAGCAGTGGGGGAGGGGCCTTCCGAAGCCTTAATCAGCCCCAGCATTTT
TRBV7-2	-	-	TRBJ1-6	CASSSSGSSYNSPLHF	TGTGCCAGCAGCTCCTCTGGGAGCTCCTATAATTCACCCCTCCACTTT
TRBV9	-	-	TRBJ2-7	CASSVGTGTRDEQYF	TGTGCCAGCAGCGTTGGTACAGGGACGCGGGACGAGCAGTACTTC
TRBV5-1	few	-	TRBJ2-5	CASSPTPVRETQYF	TGCGCCAGCAGCCCGACGCCCGTCAGAGAGACCCAGTACTTC
TRBV7-2	many	-	TRBJ2-1	CASSFWGREQFF	TGTGCCAGCAGCTTCTGGGGGCGCGAGCAGTTCTTC
TRBV12-3/TRBV12-4	many	TRBD2	TRBJ2-3	CASSRTSGTDTQYF	TGTGCCAGCAGTAGGACTAGCGGTACAGATACGCAGTATTTT
TRBV30	few	-	TRBJ1-5	CAWSQRSDQPQHF	TGTGCCTGGAGTCAAAGATCGGATCAGCCCCAGCATTTT
TRBV9	-	-	TRBJ2-5	CASSPEGRRTETQYF	TGTGCCAGCAGCCCAGAAGGTCGACGGACAGAGACCCAGTACTTC
TRBV4-1	-	-	TRBJ2-1	CASSQGAGGRAYNEQFF	TGCGCCAGCAGCCAAGGGGCCGGGGGTCGTGCCTACAATGAGCAGTTCTTC
TRBV5-1	few	-	TRBJ1-1	CASSPPGHPNTEAFF	TGCGCCAGCAGCCCTCCGGGACACCCGAACACTGAAGCTTTCTTT
TRBV18	few	TRBD1	TRBJ1-5	CASSLPGTDSNQPQHF	TGTGCCAGCTCCTTACCCGGGACAGACAGCAATCAGCCCCAGCATTTT
TRBV5-6	once	TRBD1	TRBJ1-6	CASSRSGQGTSPLHF	TGTGCCAGCTCACGCTCGGGACAGGGGACTTCACCCCTCCACTTT
TRBV20-1	-	-	TRBJ1-2	CSARGPIGGNYGYTF	TGCAGTGCTAGAGGTCCTATCGGGGGAAACTATGGCTACACCTTC
TRBV15	-	-	TRBJ1-1	CATSGGTVNTEAFF	TGTGCCACCAGCGGTGGGACGGTGAACACTGAAGCTTTCTTT
TRBV21-1	many	-	TRBJ2-3	CASSKESISGGNTDTQYF	TGTGCCAGCAGCAAAGAGTCGATTAGCGGGGGGAACACAGATACGCAGTATTTT
TRBV27	many	-	TRBJ1-3	CASSHQGGQTGNTIYF	TGTGCCAGCAGTCACCAAGGAGGGCAAACTGGAAACACCATATATTTT
TRBV7-2	-	-	TRBJ2-5	CASSVLGTQYF	TGTGCCAGCAGCGTATTGGGGACCCAGTACTTC
TRBV7-9	few	-	TRBJ2-1	CASSPAIRTASYNEQFF	TGTGCCAGCAGCCCCGCGATCCGGACAGCATCCTACAATGAGCAGTTCTTC
TRBV7-2	-	-	TRBJ1-1	CASSFQTLRQAGNTEAFF	TGTGCCAGCAGCTTCCAAACCCTACGACAGGCGGGGAACACTGAAGCTTTCTTT
TRBV2	few	-	TRBJ1-5	CASSEVWSGQPQHF	TGTGCCAGCAGTGAAGTATGGAGCGGGCAGCCCCAGCATTTT
TRBV6-5	many	TRBD1	TRBJ2-1	CASSPRGTGHREQFF	TGTGCCAGCAGCCCACGCGGGACAGGGCATCGTGAGCAGTTCTTC
TRBV5-1	many	TRBD1	TRBJ1-2	CASSLDRDGYTF	TGTGCCAGCAGCTTAGACAGGGACGGCTACACCTTC
TRBV7-3	few	-	TRBJ2-2	CASRTGLLHTGELFF	TGTGCCAGCAGGACGGGACTCCTACACACCGGGGAGCTGTTTTTT
TRBV4-3	few	TRBD1	TRBJ2-7	CASSHQTGEYEQYF	TGCGCCAGCAGCCACCAGACAGGGGAATACGAGCAGTACTTC
TRBV12-3/TRBV12-4	-	-	TRBJ1-1	CASRPRDMRPEAFF	TGTGCCAGCAGACCTCGGGACATGCGCCCTGAAGCTTTCTTT
TRBV9	few	-	TRBJ2-5	CASSVGMQETQYF	TGTGCCAGCAGCGTAGGAATGCAAGAGACCCAGTACTTC